A selection of T cell receptor beta chains follows, all from one sample in a study of T cells in Graves' hyperthyroidism and ophthalmopathy. TCRdb re-derived calls from the multiplex PCR reads in MiXCR, one entry per CDR3 protein. The table lists fewer than 300,000 distinct CDR3 sequences, 13% to 15% of them singletons. The specimen sequenced was blood. The source of these receptors is a woman between 50 and 59 years old with Graves' hyperthyroidism that later progressed to Graves' ophthalmopathy. CDR3s include the opening cysteine and the closing phenylalanine or tryptophan. The D gene is left open where the match is weak. Some rows mark clone size as missing; the rest say once, few, many or name a class of expanded clone.

v_gene: TRBV20-1; abundance: few; d_gene: NA; j_gene: TRBJ1-3; CDR3nt: TGCAGTGCTATATGGTCACTAACTGGAAACACCATATATTTT; CDR3aa: CSAIWSLTGNTIYF
v_gene: TRBV2; abundance: NA; d_gene: TRBD1; j_gene: TRBJ1-1; CDR3nt: TGTGCCAGCAGTGGGTCAGGGGGCGATGAAGCTTTCTTT; CDR3aa: CASSGSGGDEAFF
v_gene: TRBV11-3; abundance: many; d_gene: NA; j_gene: TRBJ1-1; CDR3nt: TGTGCCAGCAGCTTGGGGCTGGGCACTGAAGCTTTCTTT; CDR3aa: CASSLGLGTEAFF
v_gene: TRBV7-9; abundance: NA; d_gene: TRBD1; j_gene: TRBJ1-6; CDR3nt: TGTGCCAGCAGCTTGGCGTACAGGGGTAATTCACCCCTCCACTTT; CDR3aa: CASSLAYRGNSPLHF
v_gene: TRBV12-5; abundance: few; d_gene: NA; j_gene: TRBJ2-2; CDR3nt: TGTGCTAGTGGTTTTTTTTCCTTCTCAAACACCGGGGAGCTGTTTTTT; CDR3aa: CASGFFSFSNTGELFF
v_gene: TRBV29-1; abundance: few; d_gene: TRBD1; j_gene: TRBJ1-1; CDR3nt: TGCAGCGTTATTAGGACGAAGGACAGGGAAAGGCACACTGAAGCTTTCTTT; CDR3aa: CSVIRTKDRERHTEAFF
v_gene: TRBV6-5; abundance: NA; d_gene: TRBD1; j_gene: TRBJ1-5; CDR3nt: TGTGCCAGCAGTTATCGTGACAGGGAGGGTGAACATTTT; CDR3aa: CASSYRDREGEHF
v_gene: TRBV2; abundance: many; d_gene: TRBD2; j_gene: TRBJ2-5; CDR3nt: TGTGCCACTAATAGCGGGAGAGGCCAAGAGACCCAGTACTTC; CDR3aa: CATNSGRGQETQYF
v_gene: TRBV5-1; abundance: many; d_gene: NA; j_gene: TRBJ2-1; CDR3nt: TGCGCCAGCGCACAGGGAGTTTTTATGAATGAGCAGTTCTTC; CDR3aa: CASAQGVFMNEQFF
v_gene: TRBV12-3/TRBV12-4; abundance: NA; d_gene: NA; j_gene: TRBJ1-4; CDR3nt: TGTGCCAGCAGTTTATCAGGGTTTGAAGAACTGTTTTTT; CDR3aa: CASSLSGFEELFF
v_gene: TRBV7-9; abundance: NA; d_gene: NA; j_gene: TRBJ2-1; CDR3nt: TGTGCCAGCAGCTTAGGGATCAGGAGCAATGAGCAGTTCTTC; CDR3aa: CASSLGIRSNEQFF
v_gene: TRBV5-4; abundance: NA; d_gene: TRBD2; j_gene: TRBJ2-5; CDR3nt: TGTGCCAGCAGCTTGGCCGGGAGGCGAAGTAGCAGGGAGACCCAGTACTTC; CDR3aa: CASSLAGRRSSRETQYF
v_gene: TRBV10-3; abundance: few; d_gene: NA; j_gene: TRBJ2-1; CDR3nt: TGTGCCATCAGTGAGTCGATGACGTGGGACCAGAAACTCTCCCGGGGGAATTCCTACAATGAGCAGTTCTTC; CDR3aa: CAISESMTWDQKLSRGNSYNEQFF
v_gene: TRBV5-4; abundance: few; d_gene: TRBD2; j_gene: TRBJ2-2; CDR3nt: TGTGCCAGCAGCGCCGGGACTAGCGGGAGTGTAGGGGAGCTGTTTTTT; CDR3aa: CASSAGTSGSVGELFF
v_gene: TRBV3-1; abundance: many; d_gene: NA; j_gene: TRBJ1-1; CDR3nt: TGTGCCAGCAGCCAAGGGGGGGGCCCCGCTTCGAGGGCTTTCTTT; CDR3aa: CASSQGGGPASRAFF
v_gene: TRBV3-1; abundance: many; d_gene: TRBD2; j_gene: TRBJ2-1; CDR3nt: TGTGCCAGCAGCCCTAGCGGGCCCTCCTACAATGAGCAGTTCTTC; CDR3aa: CASSPSGPSYNEQFF
v_gene: TRBV11-2; abundance: few; d_gene: NA; j_gene: TRBJ1-6; CDR3nt: TGTGCCAGCAGCTTGGAATCAAACTATAATTCACCCCTCCACTTT; CDR3aa: CASSLESNYNSPLHF
v_gene: TRBV15; abundance: NA; d_gene: NA; j_gene: TRBJ2-1; CDR3nt: TGTGCCACCAGCATAAAGATACAAGGGGGGAAGCAGTTCTTC; CDR3aa: CATSIKIQGGKQFF
v_gene: TRBV30; abundance: many; d_gene: TRBD2; j_gene: TRBJ2-1; CDR3nt: TGTGCCTGGAGTGTAACATCGGGACTAGCGGGAAATGAGCAGTTCTTC; CDR3aa: CAWSVTSGLAGNEQFF
v_gene: TRBV20-1; abundance: few; d_gene: NA; j_gene: TRBJ2-5; CDR3nt: TGCAGTGCTAGAGACCGCAGGGGGGGATTCACCCAGTACTTC; CDR3aa: CSARDRRGGFTQYF
v_gene: TRBV5-6; abundance: many; d_gene: TRBD2; j_gene: TRBJ2-7; CDR3nt: TGTGCCAGCAGCAATAGCGGGATGTCGGGCGAGCAGTACTTC; CDR3aa: CASSNSGMSGEQYF
v_gene: TRBV11-2; abundance: many; d_gene: NA; j_gene: TRBJ2-3; CDR3nt: TGTGCCAGCAGCAGATCCCCCGCAACGGCAGATACGCAGTATTTT; CDR3aa: CASSRSPATADTQYF
v_gene: TRBV6-1; abundance: many; d_gene: TRBD2; j_gene: TRBJ2-3; CDR3nt: TGTGCCAGCCGGCTCGAGCGGGAGTCAGATACGCAGTATTTT; CDR3aa: CASRLERESDTQYF
v_gene: TRBV3-1; abundance: many; d_gene: TRBD2; j_gene: TRBJ2-5; CDR3nt: TGTGCCAGCAGCCCTGGGACTAGCGGAGGGGGGGAGACCCAGTACTTC; CDR3aa: CASSPGTSGGGETQYF
v_gene: TRBV10-3; abundance: few; d_gene: TRBD1; j_gene: TRBJ2-1; CDR3nt: TGTGCCATCAGGCCCACAGGGGTCAATGAGCAGTTCTTC; CDR3aa: CAIRPTGVNEQFF
v_gene: TRBV6-2/TRBV6-3; abundance: once; d_gene: TRBD2; j_gene: TRBJ2-2; CDR3nt: TGTGCCAGCAGTTACTGGGAGGGGAACACCGGGGAGCTGTTTTTT; CDR3aa: CASSYWEGNTGELFF
v_gene: TRBV20-1; abundance: few; d_gene: TRBD2; j_gene: TRBJ2-7; CDR3nt: TGCAGTGCTAGTAGGGGACTAGCGATCCCCAAGGAGCAGTACTTC; CDR3aa: CSASRGLAIPKEQYF
v_gene: TRBV2; abundance: few; d_gene: TRBD2; j_gene: TRBJ2-7; CDR3nt: TGTGCCAGCACGGCTAGCGGGTGGTCTACGATTTTGAACTTC; CDR3aa: CASTASGWSTILNF
v_gene: TRBV27; abundance: many; d_gene: NA; j_gene: TRBJ1-1; CDR3nt: TGTGCCAGCAGACCCAAGGGGGTCAAAGCTTTCTTT; CDR3aa: CASRPKGVKAFF
v_gene: TRBV30; abundance: NA; d_gene: NA; j_gene: TRBJ1-5; CDR3nt: TGTGCCTGGAGTGTACCGCGTGGCAATCAGCCCCAGCATTTT; CDR3aa: CAWSVPRGNQPQHF
v_gene: TRBV9; abundance: few; d_gene: TRBD2; j_gene: TRBJ2-2; CDR3nt: TGTGCCAGCAGCGTAGCTAGCGGGGGCCAGAACACCGGGGAGCTGTTTTTT; CDR3aa: CASSVASGGQNTGELFF
v_gene: TRBV7-9; abundance: NA; d_gene: NA; j_gene: TRBJ2-1; CDR3nt: TGTGCCAGCAGCTTAGAGAGGGACGGCAATGAGCAGTTCTTC; CDR3aa: CASSLERDGNEQFF
v_gene: TRBV6-1; abundance: many; d_gene: NA; j_gene: TRBJ2-1; CDR3nt: TGTGCCAGCAGTAGATTTAGCTCCTACAATGAGCAGTTCTTC; CDR3aa: CASSRFSSYNEQFF
v_gene: TRBV11-3; abundance: few; d_gene: NA; j_gene: TRBJ1-1; CDR3nt: TGTGCCAGCAGTTCGCAGGGTGCAGGTGAAGCTTTCTTT; CDR3aa: CASSSQGAGEAFF
v_gene: TRBV20-1; abundance: many; d_gene: NA; j_gene: TRBJ2-3; CDR3nt: TGCAGTGCGGGGGGTTGGGGGCTGTCCACAGATACGCAGTATTTT; CDR3aa: CSAGGWGLSTDTQYF
v_gene: TRBV3-1; abundance: many; d_gene: TRBD2; j_gene: TRBJ2-2; CDR3nt: TGTGCCAGCAGCCGCTCCGGGACTAGCGCCCCAAACACCGGGGAGCTGTTTTTT; CDR3aa: CASSRSGTSAPNTGELFF
v_gene: TRBV5-1; abundance: many; d_gene: NA; j_gene: TRBJ2-3; CDR3nt: TGCGCCAGCAGTAAAGGGGAGGTCACAGATACGCAGTATTTT; CDR3aa: CASSKGEVTDTQYF
v_gene: TRBV4-2; abundance: NA; d_gene: NA; j_gene: TRBJ1-3; CDR3nt: TGTGCCAGCAGCCAAGAACCTCCTCCCCTGAGAGGAAACACCATATATTTT; CDR3aa: CASSQEPPPLRGNTIYF
v_gene: TRBV6-1; abundance: many; d_gene: TRBD2; j_gene: TRBJ2-1; CDR3nt: TGTGCCAGCAGTGATACCCGATTAGCGGGAGTCAAGTACAATGAGCAGTTCTTC; CDR3aa: CASSDTRLAGVKYNEQFF
v_gene: TRBV12-5; abundance: many; d_gene: NA; j_gene: TRBJ2-2; CDR3nt: TGTGCTAGTGGTTTGGGGGATACCGGGGAGCTGTTTTTT; CDR3aa: CASGLGDTGELFF
v_gene: TRBV2; abundance: many; d_gene: NA; j_gene: TRBJ2-1; CDR3nt: TGTGCCAGCAGGGGGACACACAATGAGCAGTTCTTC; CDR3aa: CASRGTHNEQFF
v_gene: TRBV27; abundance: medium-sized; d_gene: NA; j_gene: TRBJ1-2; CDR3nt: TGTGCCAGCACCCCAAGAGGCAGTGGGGGCTACACCTTC; CDR3aa: CASTPRGSGGYTF
v_gene: TRBV5-1; abundance: many; d_gene: TRBD1; j_gene: TRBJ1-1; CDR3nt: TGCGCCAGCAGCTTTGATGGAGGGGGCTCCTCGGTGGGCGCTTTCTTT; CDR3aa: CASSFDGGGSSVGAFF
v_gene: TRBV27; abundance: many; d_gene: NA; j_gene: TRBJ2-1; CDR3nt: TGTGCCAGCAGTTTCCTGTCTACGAATGAGCAGTTCTTC; CDR3aa: CASSFLSTNEQFF
v_gene: TRBV20-1; abundance: many; d_gene: NA; j_gene: TRBJ2-7; CDR3nt: TGCAGTGCCTATAACCTCATGACAGAGAGCTCCTACGAGCAGTACTTC; CDR3aa: CSAYNLMTESSYEQYF
v_gene: TRBV28; abundance: few; d_gene: NA; j_gene: TRBJ1-1; CDR3nt: TGTGCCAGCACCCCCTCGGGGGGTCCGAACACCAATCTGAACACTGAAGCTTTCTTT; CDR3aa: CASTPSGGPNTNLNTEAFF
v_gene: TRBV11-3; abundance: many; d_gene: TRBD2; j_gene: TRBJ2-1; CDR3nt: TGTGCCAGCAGCCCGTGGACTAGCGGGGACAACAATGAGCAGTTCTTC; CDR3aa: CASSPWTSGDNNEQFF
v_gene: TRBV28; abundance: many; d_gene: NA; j_gene: TRBJ2-5; CDR3nt: TGTGCCAGCAGTCGACTAGTAGCGGAGACCCAGTACTTC; CDR3aa: CASSRLVAETQYF
v_gene: TRBV11-3; abundance: many; d_gene: NA; j_gene: TRBJ2-1; CDR3nt: TGTGCCAGCAGCTTCGGGCAAAACAATGAGCAGTTCTTC; CDR3aa: CASSFGQNNEQFF
v_gene: TRBV4-2; abundance: NA; d_gene: TRBD2; j_gene: TRBJ2-1; CDR3nt: TGTGCCAGCAGCCAAGGGCTAGCGGGAATCGGTGAGCAGTTCTTC; CDR3aa: CASSQGLAGIGEQFF
v_gene: TRBV20-1; abundance: many; d_gene: NA; j_gene: TRBJ1-1; CDR3nt: TGCAGTGCGTCGAGCCCGAACACTGAAGCTTTCTTT; CDR3aa: CSASSPNTEAFF
v_gene: TRBV7-8; abundance: many; d_gene: NA; j_gene: TRBJ2-7; CDR3nt: TGTGCCAGCAGCTTACAACAGCCCTACGAGCAGTACTTC; CDR3aa: CASSLQQPYEQYF
v_gene: TRBV7-8; abundance: many; d_gene: NA; j_gene: TRBJ2-7; CDR3nt: TGTGCCAGCAGCTCACCGTACTACGAGCAGTACTTC; CDR3aa: CASSSPYYEQYF
v_gene: TRBV20-1; abundance: many; d_gene: NA; j_gene: TRBJ1-1; CDR3nt: TGCAGTGCTAGAGGGCCCTTGGGGGGGACTGAAGCTTTCTTT; CDR3aa: CSARGPLGGTEAFF
v_gene: TRBV3-1; abundance: NA; d_gene: NA; j_gene: TRBJ2-7; CDR3nt: TGTGCCAGCAGCCGGGATGGCCACGAGCAGTACTTC; CDR3aa: CASSRDGHEQYF
v_gene: TRBV15; abundance: many; d_gene: NA; j_gene: TRBJ2-2; CDR3nt: TGTGCCACCAGCAGAGGGGGGCCCGGGGAGCTGTTTTTT; CDR3aa: CATSRGGPGELFF
v_gene: TRBV24-1; abundance: few; d_gene: NA; j_gene: TRBJ2-7; CDR3nt: TGTGCCACCAGTGATTCAGTGACGAACACCGGGGAGCAGTACTTC; CDR3aa: CATSDSVTNTGEQYF
v_gene: TRBV5-1; abundance: many; d_gene: NA; j_gene: TRBJ2-4; CDR3nt: TGCGCCAGCACCCTTGGACAGTCTTATGGGGACATTCAGTACTTC; CDR3aa: CASTLGQSYGDIQYF